This entry lists 21 T cell receptor beta chains sequenced from one sample in a study of persistence of HIV-infected CD4 T cells. This was the immunoSEQ version 4 assay in survey mode. The protocol was immunoSEQ multiplex PCR, while the TCRdb copy is restricted to in-frame clones and leaves out a portion. The repertoire holds about 36,000 clones, with about 85% as singletons. Cells were stimulated with overlapping HIV-1 Gag 15-mer peptides. CD40L-negative CD69-negative CD45RO-high memory CD4+ T cells were sorted as populations depleted of antigen-responding cells. These receptors lack a known antigen. The specimen was cultured CD4+ T cells from PBMCs, collected from a patient who received antiretroviral therapy. These receptors were collected from an adult with HIV. The donor label of this sample is uncertain.

This clone was seen a single time. The junction departs from the called germline gene at one end, perhaps through a read error. The J gene is TRBJ2-1, the V gene TRBV28; D possibly corresponds to TRBD1 (6 bases). The germline V gene encodes CDR1 MDHEN and CDR2 SYDVKM. The CDR3 consists of 17 residues. In DNA form, the CDR3 reads TGTGCCAGCAGTCCCGTAGGCCCGGGACAAACCTACAGTGAGCAGTTCTTC. Translating gives CASSPVGPGQTYSEQFF.

This sequence joins TRBV28 and TRBJ1-2, with unresolved D. Trimming removed 6 bases from V and 9 bases from J, with 14 bases in between. From germline, CDR1 is MDHEN and CDR2 SYDVKM. This CDR3 spans 12 amino acids. In nucleotides, the CDR3 is TGTGCCAGCAGCGCGGGCCCTTGGAGCTACACCTTC. This translates into CASSAGPWSYTF.

The V and J genes are TRBV28 and TRBJ2-7, with TRBD1 matching over 7 bases. This CDR3 spans 14 amino acids. The ends lost 3 bases at V and 2 bases at J; junction bases unmatched: 4. CDR1 is MDHEN, CDR2 SYDVKM, per germline. The CDR3 reads CASSFDGTAYEQYF. CDR3 coding DNA: TGTGCCAGCAGTTTCGACGGGACAGCCTACGAGCAGTACTTC.

The chain joins TRBV18 to TRBJ1-5; D unresolved. This CDR3 comprises 15 residues. The germline V and J ends were trimmed by 3 bases and 6 bases, with 15 bases remaining between them. Germline V gives CDR1 KGHSH, CDR2 LQKENI. For the CDR3, the DNA is TGTGCCAGCTCACCCGAGCAAGGGTCGGCTCAGCCCCAGCATTTT. Protein sequence: CASSPEQGSAQPQHF.

This rearrangement joins TRBV28 to TRBJ1-1; D is unresolved. Looked up from germline, CDR1 is MDHEN and CDR2 is SYDVKM. V lost 9 bases and J 2 bases, leaving 22 bases between the germline ends. This CDR3 is 16 amino acids long. The CDR3 sequence is CASPRPGSRGNTEAFF. The CDR3 nucleotides are TGTGCCAGTCCGCGGCCGGGGAGTCGAGGCAACACTGAAGCTTTCTTT.

V and J are TRBV9 and TRBJ2-4; D gene ambiguous. The CDR3 consists of 12 residues. Trimming pared 4 bases from V and 5 bases from J, leaving 7 bases between. In germline, CDR1 is SGDLS, CDR2 YYNGEE. The CDR3 DNA is TGTGCCAGCAGCCGATTCGAAAACATTCAGTACTTC. Protein sequence: CASSRFENIQYF.

This chain links TRBV29-1 with TRBJ1-6, with D unresolved. This CDR3 has 16 amino acids. Trimming took 5 bases from V and 0 from J, leaving 14 bases between them. The germline V gene encodes CDR1 SQVTM and CDR2 ANQGSEA. CDR3 loop: CSVQLAGSSYNSPLHF. The CDR3 region has the DNA TGCAGCGTTCAGCTCGCCGGGAGCTCCTATAATTCACCCCTCCACTTT.

The chain carries TRBV28 and TRBJ1-5; maybe TRBD1 (6 bases). The CDR3 consists of 17 residues. Germline V lookup: CDR1 MDHEN, CDR2 SYDVKM. The V and J ends lost 4 bases and 3 bases respectively, with 19 bases between them. CDR3: CASSSLPSDSLNQPQHF. The CDR3 DNA sequence: TGTGCCAGCAGTTCCCTCCCTTCGGACAGTCTCAATCAGCCCCAGCATTTT.

This clone has more than one count but fewer than ten. The V call is TRBV27, the J call TRBJ1-4; D is unclear. There are 15 residues in the CDR3. Germline assignment: CDR1 MNHEY and CDR2 SMNVEV (reference sequence). Between the trimmed V and J ends, which lost 4 bases and 3 bases, there was a span of 12 bases. CDR3 bases: TGTGCCAGCAGTTCCACAGAGGAGCCTAATGAAAAACTGTTTTTT. Its protein is CASSSTEEPNEKLFF.

This clone was detected a few times. This chain uses TRBV27 with TRBJ2-7; TRBD2 aligns across 11 bases. This CDR3 is 18 amino acids long. Trimming at V came to 2 bases and at J to 0 bases, leaving 9 bases not matched to a gene. Germline CDR1 reads MNHEY; CDR2 reads SMNVEV (reference sequence). CDR3 sequence: CASSLARVAGGSSYEQYF. DNA of the CDR3: TGTGCCAGCAGTTTAGCACGAGTAGCGGGGGGGAGCTCCTACGAGCAGTACTTC.

This chain connects TRBV7-9 to TRBJ2-1, with TRBD2 matching 12 bases. This CDR3 has 18 residues. CDR1 and CDR2 from the germline V gene are SEHNR and FQNEAQ (reference sequence). V was clipped by 1 base and J by 6 bases; unmatched bases: 10. This chain's CDR3 is CASSLVLASGGASNEQFF. In DNA form, the CDR3 reads TGTGCCAGCAGCTTAGTCCTGGCTAGCGGGGGGGCCTCCAATGAGCAGTTCTTC.

CDR3 nucleotide sequence: TGCGCCACATGGGACGGACAGTTGGAAGCTTTCTTT. This sequence encodes CATWDGQLEAFF. The chain couples TRBV10-2 to TRBJ1-1, with a possible D match to TRBD1 (6 bases). Trimming left V 10 bases short and J 8 bases short, with 17 bases between. This CDR3 is 12 amino acids long. CDR1 and CDR2 (germline): WSHSY, SAAADI.

This sequence joins TRBV7-9 and TRBJ2-1; D is unresolved. The germline V gene encodes CDR1 SEHNR and CDR2 FQNEAQ (reference sequence). This CDR3 contains 15 residues. Trimming pared 5 bases from V and 6 bases from J, leaving 17 bases between. For the CDR3, the DNA is TGTGCCAGCAGCCGCACAAGCCCCCTGGGCAATGAGCAGTTCTTC. This gives the protein CASSRTSPLGNEQFF.

The gene calls are TRBV5-1 and TRBJ2-3; the D is unclear. V lost 4 bases and J 2 bases, leaving 20 bases between the germline ends. The CDR3 is 17 amino acids. In germline, CDR1 is SGHRS, CDR2 YFSETQ. The DNA for the CDR3 is TGCGCCAGCAGCCACCGAGGATCGACGGATAACACAGATACGCAGTATTTT. It encodes CASSHRGSTDNTDTQYF.

This rearrangement joins TRBV7-9 to TRBJ2-3, with a weak D call TRBD2 (5 bases). CDR3 length: 15 amino acids. CDR1 and CDR2 (germline): SEHNR, FQNEAQ (reference sequence). Trimming removed 0 bases at V and 2 bases at J, with 9 bases between. CDR3 coding DNA: TGTGCCAGCAGCTTAGCGGCGGGCCCCACAGATACGCAGTATTTT. Its protein is CASSLAAGPTDTQYF.

A few counts support this clone. The V call is TRBV3-1 (or the pseudogene TRBV3-2), the J call TRBJ1-5, with D possibly matching TRBD1 (6 bases). Per the germline V gene, CDR1 is LGHDT and CDR2 is YNNKEL (reference sequence). The CDR3 runs 14 residues. V lost 5 bases and J 3 bases, leaving 11 bases between the germline ends. CDR3 in DNA: TGTGCCAGCAGCTATGGACAGATCAATCAGCCCCAGCATTTT. This encodes CASSYGQINQPQHF.

V usage is TRBV19 and J usage is TRBJ2-3, with TRBD2 as a possible D gene (5 bases). The germline V gene has CDR1 LNHDA and CDR2 SQIVND (reference sequence). V lost 0 bases to trimming and J lost 4 bases, with 11 bases between them. The CDR3 extends over 15 amino acids. Here the CDR3 reads CASSIDLWGADTQYF. The DNA of the CDR3 is TGTGCCAGTAGTATAGATTTATGGGGAGCAGATACGCAGTATTTT.

The CDR3 region has the DNA TGTGCCAGCAGCATAGACAGAGCAACTAATGAAAAACTGTTTTTT. It codes for CASSIDRATNEKLFF. The rearrangement uses TRBV7-2 and TRBJ1-4, with D possibly being TRBD1 (5 bases). Germline V gene data show CDR1 as SGHTA and CDR2 as FQGNSA. The CDR3 runs to 15 residues. V was cut by 5 bases and J by 0 bases, with 10 bases left in between.

The V call is TRBV19, the J call TRBJ2-7, with 12 positions matching TRBD2. The CDR3 covers 15 residues. With 6 bases clipped from V and 3 bases from J, the junction kept 6 bases outside the gene matches. Per germline, CDR1 LNHDA and CDR2 SQIVND (reference sequence). The CDR3 reads CASRLLAGGDYEQYF. In DNA form, the CDR3 reads TGTGCCAGTAGACTACTAGCGGGGGGCGACTACGAGCAGTACTTC. The full variable domain, in which reference TRBV19 and TRBJ2-7 provide the parts outside the CDR3, is DGGITQSPKYLFRKEGQNVTLSCEQNLNHDAMYWYRQDPGQGLRLIYYSQIVNDFQKGDIAEGYSVSREKKESFPLTVTSAQKNPTAFYLCASRLLAGGDYEQYFGPGTRLTVT.

This chain joins TRBV12-3 or TRBV12-4 and TRBJ1-1, with no clear D. V was shortened by 5 bases and J by 0 bases, with 7 bases between the two germline ends. There are 13 residues in the CDR3. CDR3 sequence reads: CASSRHMNTEAFF. CDR3 nucleotide sequence: TGTGCCAGCAGTCGACATATGAACACTGAAGCTTTCTTT.

The chain couples TRBV6-2 or TRBV6-3 to TRBJ1-5; D is unclear. Germline-derived CDR1 and CDR2 are MNHEY and SVGEGT. The CDR3 runs to 14 residues. V shed 0 bases and J shed 0 bases, with 3 bases lying between them. The CDR3 nucleotides read TGTGCCAGCAGTTACTCGAATAGCAATCAGCCCCAGCATTTT. The encoded protein is CASSYSNSNQPQHF.